This T cell receptor beta chain was sequenced during a study of T cell responses to AZD1222 COVID-19 vaccine. Germline values: CDR1 SGHTA, CDR2 FQGNSA. V shed 1 base and J shed 6 bases, with 13 bases lying between them. The CDR3 has 15 amino acids. Findings and limits, study-wide: Close to half of spike-specific TCRs reportedly recognize unmutated variant regions. Only after the peak T cell response were repertoires sampled. Spike-specific TCR breadth and depth both grew after two AZD1222 doses.

Details on this clone: Its antigen is not known.

Using immunoSEQ multiplex PCR, the repertoire was profiled, and TCRdb retains in-frame clones only, with some absent. The sample has just under 75,000 clones; around 82% are singletons. The clonotype comes from an adult who received the AZD1222 COVID-19 vaccine. The material sequenced was peripheral blood, taken 28 days after the second AZD1222 dose. The chain combines TRBV7-2 with TRBJ2-1; D is perhaps TRBD2 (5 bases). The CDR3 coding sequence is TGTGCCAGCAGCTTAGGTGGGCTAGCCCGCAATGAGCAGTTCTTC. It encodes CASSLGGLARNEQFF.